This TCR beta chain appears in the sequencing data of a study of blood T cells in healthy people across ages. Points on this clonotype: Its target is not known.

A J-beta primer mix and a sample-barcoded 5' primer were used in a second PCR of roughly 7 to 12 cycles. TCRdb ran MiXCR on the 5' RACE reads and lists one entry per CDR3 protein. The sample includes 750,000 to 1,000,000 distinct CDR3 sequences, roughly 28% of them seen just once. V lost 8 bases to trimming and J lost 1 base; unmatched junction nucleotides: 11. The CDR3 contains 16 residues. The germline gives CDR1 MNHEY, CDR2 SMNVEV (reference sequence). Broader study findings: Expanded clonotype changes were possibly confounded by unknown donor CMV status. Strong correlation was found linking TCR beta diversity to naive T cell percentage.

The data also belong to a second study, concerning T cells of mothers and their children.

The chain couples TRBV27 to TRBJ2-3, with 8 bases matching TRBD2. Sequencing was performed on blood. The TCR sequence derives from a middle-aged woman in good health. The CDR3 reads CASASSGDVGTDTQYF. For the CDR3, the DNA is TGTGCCAGCGCCAGTAGCGGGGATGTTGGCACAGATACGCAGTATTTT.